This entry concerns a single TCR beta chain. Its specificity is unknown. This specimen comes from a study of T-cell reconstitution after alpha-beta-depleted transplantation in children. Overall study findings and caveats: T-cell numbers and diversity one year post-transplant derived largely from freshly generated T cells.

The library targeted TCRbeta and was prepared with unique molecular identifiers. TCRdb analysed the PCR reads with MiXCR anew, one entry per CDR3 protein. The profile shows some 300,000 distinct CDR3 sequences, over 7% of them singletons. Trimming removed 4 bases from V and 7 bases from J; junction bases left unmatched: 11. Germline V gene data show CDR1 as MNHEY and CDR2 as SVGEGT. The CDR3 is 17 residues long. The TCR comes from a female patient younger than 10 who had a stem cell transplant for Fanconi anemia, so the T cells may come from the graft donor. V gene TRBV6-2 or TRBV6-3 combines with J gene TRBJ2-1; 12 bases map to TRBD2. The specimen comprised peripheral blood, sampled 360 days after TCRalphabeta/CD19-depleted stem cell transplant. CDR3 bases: TGTGCCAGCAGTTCCCCATCTAGCGGGGGGGCGCAAAATGAGCAGTTCTTC. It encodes CASSSPSSGGAQNEQFF.